The clone carrying this T cell receptor (beta chain) was found a few times. The target antigen is unknown. The data derive from a study of beta chain features in type 1 diabetes. Study conclusions and caveats: Relative to healthy donors, patients appeared to have naive, central memory and Treg TCRB repertoires that were more similar. Whether HLA type influences TCRB rearrangement remained unresolved here.

The CDR3 consists of 15 residues. Trimming left V 1 base short and J 1 base short, with 11 bases between. The germline CDR1 and CDR2 sequences are SGHTA and FQGNSA. The isolated RNA, all of it, was reverse transcribed, so expressed TCRB transcripts were what got sequenced. The data were produced by immunoSEQ multiplex PCR, yet TCRdb's version contains in-frame clones alone and is incomplete. The sample carries about 900,000 clones, roughly a sixth recorded once. Sequenced input: naive CD4+ T cells from blood. This chain uses TRBV7-2 with TRBJ2-7; perhaps TRBD2 as D (5 bases). This clonotype was obtained from a woman between 18 and 29 years old in good health. As DNA, the CDR3 is TGTGCCAGCAGCTTAGTTGACGGGGTATCCTACGAGCAGTACTTC. Translating it yields CASSLVDGVSYEQYF.